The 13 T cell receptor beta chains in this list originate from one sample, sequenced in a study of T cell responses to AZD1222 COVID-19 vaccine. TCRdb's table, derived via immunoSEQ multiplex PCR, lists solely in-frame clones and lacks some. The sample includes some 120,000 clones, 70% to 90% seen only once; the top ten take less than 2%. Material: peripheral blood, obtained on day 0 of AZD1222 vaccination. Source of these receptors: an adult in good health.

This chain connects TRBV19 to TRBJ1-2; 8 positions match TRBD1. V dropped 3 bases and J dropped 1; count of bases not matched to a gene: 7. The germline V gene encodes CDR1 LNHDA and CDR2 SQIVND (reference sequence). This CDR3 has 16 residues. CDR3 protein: CASSIPGTGYNYGYTF. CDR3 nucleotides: TGTGCCAGTAGTATCCCCGGGACAGGTTATAACTATGGCTACACCTTC.

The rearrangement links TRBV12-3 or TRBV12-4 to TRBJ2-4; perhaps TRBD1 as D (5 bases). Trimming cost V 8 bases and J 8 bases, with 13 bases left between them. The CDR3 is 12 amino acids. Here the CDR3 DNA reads TGTGCCAGCGGCACCCTAGGGGACATTCAGTACTTC. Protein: CASGTLGDIQYF.

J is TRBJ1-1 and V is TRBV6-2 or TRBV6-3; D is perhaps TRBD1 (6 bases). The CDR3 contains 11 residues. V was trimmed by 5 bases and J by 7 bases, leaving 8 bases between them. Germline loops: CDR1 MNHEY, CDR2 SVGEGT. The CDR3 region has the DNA TGTGCCAGCAGTCGACAGGTTGAAGCTTTCTTT. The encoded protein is CASSRQVEAFF.

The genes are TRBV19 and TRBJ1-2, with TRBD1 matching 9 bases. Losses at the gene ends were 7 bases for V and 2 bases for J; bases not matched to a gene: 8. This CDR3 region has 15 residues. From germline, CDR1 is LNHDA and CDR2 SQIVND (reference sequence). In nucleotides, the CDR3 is TGTGCCAGTATTGACAGGGGGAACTGGAACTATGGCTACACCTTC. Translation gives CASIDRGNWNYGYTF.

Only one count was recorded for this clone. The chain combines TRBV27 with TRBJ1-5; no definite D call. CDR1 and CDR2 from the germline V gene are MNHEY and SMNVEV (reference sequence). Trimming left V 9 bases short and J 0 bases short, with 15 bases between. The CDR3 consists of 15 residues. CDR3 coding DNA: TGTGCCAGTAAGCGAGCGGTCTTTAGCAATCAGCCCCAGCATTTT. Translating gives CASKRAVFSNQPQHF.

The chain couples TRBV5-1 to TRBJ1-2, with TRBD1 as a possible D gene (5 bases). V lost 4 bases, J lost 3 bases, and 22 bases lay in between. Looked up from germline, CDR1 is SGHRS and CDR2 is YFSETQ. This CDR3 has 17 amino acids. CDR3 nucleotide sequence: TGCGCCAGCAGCCCCTGGGAACGGGACGGAGGAGACTATGGCTACACCTTC. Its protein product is CASSPWERDGGDYGYTF.

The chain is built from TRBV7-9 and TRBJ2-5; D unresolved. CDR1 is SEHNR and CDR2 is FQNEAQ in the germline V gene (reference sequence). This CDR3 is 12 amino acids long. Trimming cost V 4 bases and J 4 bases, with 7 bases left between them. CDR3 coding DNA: TGTGCCAGCAGCTGGCTCGTAGAGACCCAGTACTTC. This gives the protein CASSWLVETQYF.

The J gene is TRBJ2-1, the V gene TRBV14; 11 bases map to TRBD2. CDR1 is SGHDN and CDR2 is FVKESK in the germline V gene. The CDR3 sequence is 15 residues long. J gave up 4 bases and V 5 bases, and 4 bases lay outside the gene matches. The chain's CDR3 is CASSAGLAAYNEQFF. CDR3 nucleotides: TGTGCCAGCAGCGCGGGACTAGCGGCATACAATGAGCAGTTCTTC.

Here the CDR3 reads CASSLAQGYGYTF. The CDR3 DNA reads TGTGCCAGCAGCTTAGCGCAAGGTTATGGCTACACCTTC. The chain links TRBV7-9 to TRBJ1-2; D not resolved. V lost 0 bases and J lost 5, with 7 bases in between. CDR3 length: 13 residues. Germline V gene lookup returns CDR1 SEHNR and CDR2 FQNEAQ (reference sequence).

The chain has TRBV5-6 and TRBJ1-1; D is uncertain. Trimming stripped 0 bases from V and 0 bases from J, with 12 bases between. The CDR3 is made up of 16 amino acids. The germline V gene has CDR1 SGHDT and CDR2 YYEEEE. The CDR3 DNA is TGTGCCAGCAGCTTGGACCGTGTTTACATGAACACTGAAGCTTTCTTT. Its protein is CASSLDRVYMNTEAFF.

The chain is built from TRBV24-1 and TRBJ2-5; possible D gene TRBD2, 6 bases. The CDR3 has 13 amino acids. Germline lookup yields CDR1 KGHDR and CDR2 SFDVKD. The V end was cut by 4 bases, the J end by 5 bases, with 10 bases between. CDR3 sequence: CATSESGRETQYF. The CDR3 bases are TGTGCCACCAGTGAGTCAGGGAGGGAGACCCAGTACTTC.

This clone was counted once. The CDR3 nucleotides are TGCGCCAGCAGTGGGGGTGCTGGCACAGATACGCAGTATTTT. Its protein product is CASSGGAGTDTQYF. The chain uses TRBV10-1 and TRBJ2-3; the D is unclear. V shed 4 bases and J shed 1 base, with 9 bases lying between them. The CDR3 is made up of 14 amino acids. Germline values: CDR1 WNHNN, CDR2 SYGVQD (reference sequence).

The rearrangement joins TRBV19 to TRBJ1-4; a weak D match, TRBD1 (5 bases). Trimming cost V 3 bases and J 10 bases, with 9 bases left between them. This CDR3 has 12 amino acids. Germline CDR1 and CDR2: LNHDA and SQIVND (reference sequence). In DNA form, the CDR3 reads TGTGCCAGTAGTATGGTTAGGGGAAAACTGTTTTTT. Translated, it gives CASSMVRGKLFF.